The present T cell receptor beta chain was sequenced within a study of blood T cell repertoires in COVID-19 (dated by TCRdb to about 2020). About the investigation overall: Collaborator samples came from the United States, Italy and Spain and covered acute and convalescent phases of COVID-19. The prospective study material was composed of cDNA or gDNA derived from T cells, B-cell-depleted T cells, or PBMCs. HLA class I and class II types, where available, came from metadata supplied by the sample provider rather than from assay-based typing. The dataset comprised deeply sampled blood TCRbeta repertoires from subjects exposed to, actively infected with, or recovered from COVID-19. Sample metadata almost always included a de-identified subject ID, COVID-19 status, age in years and sex. The repertoires were released in a freely available public database intended as a resource for research on the immune response to SARS-CoV-2. The samples were drawn from two sources: the first 160 participants of the ongoing ImmuneRACE study, and 950 to 1,500 subjects contributed by 6 global collaborators.

Samples from volunteer blood donors who had recovered from COVID-19 were contributed by a second Seattle source. Each collaborating institution followed its own protocols to collect whole blood in K2EDTA tubes. For TCRbeta analysis, collaborator samples were shipped as frozen whole blood, as isolated PBMCs, or as DNA extracted from either sample type. V is cut by 4 bases and J by 8 bases, and the space between the germline ends is 19 bases. The germline V gene supplies CDR1 SGHRS and CDR2 YFSETQ. Counted from cysteine to phenylalanine, this CDR3 has 15 amino acids. The CDR3 DNA has 45 bases and is translated from base 1. The investigation overall reported the following: Clinical and demographic metadata were provided uncurated, with the amount varying by source and participant.

A remark on this clone: It lacks a known antigen. No clone much larger than this one lies a single base away; base qualities are absent.

The immunoSEQ Assay, a bias-controlled multiplex PCR, was used to amplify TCRbeta CDR3 regions from genomic DNA. The original methods were these. The number of nucleated cells in each sample was estimated from the amplification of reference gene primers within the assay. To quantify the absolute abundance of each unique TCRbeta CDR3 rearrangement, sequence reads were collapsed and filtered. For each sample, productive Simpson clonality was calculated as the square root of Simpson's diversity index across productive rearrangements. TCRdb took over this immuneACCESS table, retaining in-frame rearrangements with V and J assigned. Such tables are incomplete; in checked studies, under half of the missing clones stem from an unresolved V gene, and the remainder is unexplained. That table is the source of V, J and clone size, and D and trimming were worked out from the DNA. The sample table lists roughly 200,000 clones, 87% of them with a count of one. About 6% of the sample goes to the ten largest clones.

The rearrangement combines TRBV5-1 with TRBJ2-1, with TRBD1 tentatively as D gene (6 bases match). The specimen was peripheral blood. The receptor comes from a man in his sixties who had recovered from COVID-19. For the CDR3, the sequence is CASSPQGTPADEQFF. The nucleotide sequence is TGCGCCAGCAGCCCCCAGGGGACCCCCGCGGATGAGCAGTTCTTC.